The source of this TCR beta chain is a study of blood T cell repertoires in COVID-19. Study summary: T cells, B-cell-depleted T cells, or PBMCs provided the cDNA or gDNA that served as material.

As originally analysed: Researchers report that nucleated cell counts were estimated from reference gene primer amplification. Sequenced by immunoSEQ multiplex PCR; TCRdb stores in-frame clones only, minus some. V and J calls and clone size are given by that table; D and trimming were obtained from the DNA. Here the sample spans more than 95,000 clones, roughly 87% being singletons. The receptor was derived from a man aged 45-65 years in a cohort sampled during active COVID-19. Material for sequencing was peripheral blood.

The CDR3 DNA is TGTGCCACCAGTGCTGGGAGGGGCTACAATGAGCAGTTCTTC. Protein sequence: CATSAGRGYNEQFF. V and J are TRBV24-1 and TRBJ2-1; 7 nucleotides line up with TRBD2. Trimming cost V 5 bases and J 3 bases; bases outside gene matches: 3. This CDR3 region has 14 residues. CDR1 and CDR2 from the germline V gene are KGHDR and SFDVKD.